This record concerns one T cell receptor (beta chain) sequence. Antigen unknown. This sample stems from a study of cytomegalovirus exposure and HLA in healthy donors. Germline V gives CDR1 SEHNR, CDR2 FQNEAQ (reference sequence). The CDR3 sequence is 13 residues long. Trimming removed 4 bases from V and 0 bases from J, with 6 bases in between. General study points: Reported performance of the classifier showed diagnosis of cytomegalovirus status with high specificity and sensitivity. There were 150 or so TCR beta chains listed as cytomegalovirus-associated. The CMV antigen specificity of a few CMV-associated chains was confirmed through in vitro analysis.

The donors were part of the validation cohort, which consisted of under 150 subjects and was separate from the first cohort of under 850 subjects. Measured with immunoSEQ multiplex PCR; TCRdb has only the in-frame clones, and not every one. Here the sample spans about 200,000 clones, around four fifths being singletons. This rearrangement joins TRBV7-9 to TRBJ1-1, with D hard to call. The receptor comes from a woman aged 18 to 35 in good health and CMV-seronegative. Sequenced material: PBMCs. The CDR3 DNA reads TGTGCCAGCAGCTCCTCGATGAACACTGAAGCTTTCTTT. It translates to CASSSSMNTEAFF.